These 3 T cell receptor beta chains were sequenced from one sample in a study of T cells after yellow fever vaccination. One entry per CDR3 protein results from TCRdb running MiXCR on the 5' RACE reads. The top ten hold about 18% of the sample, which has a few hundred thousand distinct CDR3 sequences, roughly 17% seen once. The specimen was PBMCs, collected less than 6 days after the first yellow fever vaccination. All receptors come from a man aged 18 to 30 who received the YFV17D yellow fever vaccine.

This rearrangement joins TRBV3-1 to TRBJ2-2; 12 bases match TRBD2. This CDR3 is built from 16 residues. Germline CDR1 and CDR2: LGHDT and YNNKEL (reference sequence). The ends lost 7 bases at V and 5 bases at J; junction bases unmatched: 8. The DNA of the CDR3 is TGTGCCAGCATCTCACTAGCGGGGGGAAGGACCGGGGAGCTGTTTTTT. Translating it yields CASISLAGGRTGELFF.

The chain uses TRBV3-1 and TRBJ2-1; 7 positions agree with TRBD2. Germline assignment: CDR1 LGHDT and CDR2 YNNKEL (reference sequence). The V gene end was trimmed by 2 bases and the J gene end by 1 base; junction bases not matched to a gene: 5. This CDR3 contains 16 residues. The CDR3 protein is CASSQSGGVSYNEQFF. CDR3 DNA sequence: TGTGCCAGCAGCCAATCGGGGGGAGTTTCCTACAATGAGCAGTTCTTC.

The chain links TRBV10-3 to TRBJ1-5; 7 bases fit TRBD1. Germline V gene lookup returns CDR1 ENHRY and CDR2 SYGVKD. The CDR3 consists of 17 residues. J gave up 4 bases and V 1 base, and 10 bases lay outside the gene matches. CDR3 sequence: CAISELYRGRGNQPQHF. CDR3 DNA sequence: TGTGCCATCAGTGAGTTGTATAGGGGGCGAGGGAATCAGCCCCAGCATTTT.